A single sample is the source of the 3 T cell receptor beta chains below, sequenced in a study of T-cell memory formation after mild COVID-19. TCRdb passed the 5' RACE reads through MiXCR, listing each CDR3 protein once. This sample has 50,000 to 75,000 distinct CDR3 sequences; around 10% occur once, and the top ten carry about 1.1%. The sequenced sample consisted of PBMCs or a T cell subset sorted from them (not recorded which). The source is a man between 18 and 29 years old who had mild COVID-19 (a few samples of this study predate the infection). Cell type and time point are not known.

This clonotype was counted many times. The V gene is TRBV11-2, the J gene TRBJ1-1, with D perhaps TRBD1 (5 bases). Germline V gene data show CDR1 as SGHAT and CDR2 as FQNNGV. The CDR3 covers 13 residues. V lost 1 base to trimming and J lost 4 bases, with 7 bases between them. The CDR3 region has the DNA TGTGCCAGCAGCTTAGTAGGGGCCACTGAAGCTTTCTTT. Its translation is CASSLVGATEAFF.

This clonotype occurred many times. V and J are TRBV5-1 and TRBJ2-2; D gene unclear. Trimming took off 5 bases at V and 0 bases at J, with 11 bases between the two ends. The CDR3 has 15 amino acids. CDR1 and CDR2 from the germline V gene are SGHRS and YFSETQ. The CDR3 nucleotides are TGCGCCAGCAGACCTACCACCCCGAACACCGGGGAGCTGTTTTTT. Its translation is CASRPTTPNTGELFF. Filled out from reference TRBV5-1 and TRBJ2-2, the complete variable domain reads KAGVTQTPRYLIKTRGQQVTLSCSPISGHRSVSWYQQTPGQGLQFLFEYFSETQRNKGNFPGRFSGRQFSNSRSEMNVSTLELGDSALYLCASRPTTPNTGELFFGEGSRLTVL.

The chain links TRBV18 to TRBJ2-2, with 7 bases aligning to TRBD1. The ends lost 10 bases at V and 1 base at J; junction bases unmatched: 6. CDR3 length: 14 residues. Germline V gives CDR1 KGHSH, CDR2 LQKENI. The CDR3 DNA is TGTGCCATCACCCGACAGGGGAACACCGGGGAGCTGTTTTTT. Translated: CAITRQGNTGELFF.